Shown below are 22 T cell receptor beta chains from a single sample sequenced in a study of T cells in Graves' hyperthyroidism and ophthalmopathy. Using RNA transcripts as the source, TCR beta CDR3 regions were amplified. The primer set for the first-round RT-PCR of the TCR CDR3 was HTBI. TCRdb processed the multiplex PCR reads anew with MiXCR; each CDR3 protein has one entry. The sample records roughly 250,000 distinct CDR3 sequences, 15% to 20% being singletons. Sequencing was done on a sample of blood. Every receptor here comes from a woman between 18 and 29 years old with Graves' ophthalmopathy.

The V and J genes are TRBV11-2 and TRBJ2-3, with 11 bases fitting TRBD2. Germline assignment: CDR1 SGHAT and CDR2 FQNNGV. V was pared by 5 bases and J by 4 bases, with 14 bases of the junction left unmatched. The CDR3 contains 18 residues. CDR3 region: CASSPPGLADGAADTQYF. The CDR3 nucleotides read TGTGCCAGCAGCCCCCCGGGACTAGCGGATGGAGCGGCAGATACGCAGTATTTT.

This clonotype occurred many times. The V and J genes are TRBV24-1 and TRBJ2-2, with D perhaps TRBD1 or TRBD2 (6 bases each). This CDR3 comprises 13 residues. In germline, CDR1 is KGHDR, CDR2 SFDVKD. V was cut by 8 bases and J by 6 bases, with 12 bases left in between. CDR3 residues: CATMGGISGELFF. Written as DNA, the CDR3 is TGTGCCACCATGGGGGGCATATCCGGGGAGCTGTTTTTT.

The sample holds many counts of this clonotype. The CDR3 region is CASSLWSGGATGELFF. The CDR3 DNA reads as TGTGCCAGCAGTTTATGGAGCGGGGGGGCCACCGGGGAGCTGTTTTTT. The chain couples TRBV27 to TRBJ2-2; 10 bases are shared with TRBD2. The germline V gene has CDR1 MNHEY and CDR2 SMNVEV (reference sequence). The J segment lost 4 bases and the V segment lost 1 base, leaving 3 bases of the junction unmatched. The CDR3 sequence is 16 residues long.

This clonotype has ten or more counts. V and J are TRBV15 and TRBJ2-7; TRBD2 matches 7 bases. After removal of 1 base from V and 3 bases from J, the junction contained 12 bases not matched to a gene. This CDR3 has 17 amino acids. Germline V gene data show CDR1 as LNHNV and CDR2 as YYDKDF (reference sequence). CDR3 in DNA: TGTGCCACCAGCAGAGGTGGAGCTAGCGGACCACTCTACGAGCAGTACTTC. Translating gives CATSRGGASGPLYEQYF. Combining the CDR3 with reference TRBV15 and TRBJ2-7 gives the whole variable domain DAMVIQNPRYQVTQFGKPVTLSCSQTLNHNVMYWYQQKSSQAPKLLFHYYDKDFNNEADTPDNFQSRRPNTSFCFLDIRSPGLGDTAMYLCATSRGGASGPLYEQYFGPGTRLTVT.

This clonotype was seen only a few times. The genes are TRBV6-6 and TRBJ2-1; 9 nucleotides align to TRBD2. The germline V gene has CDR1 MNHNY and CDR2 SVGAGI (reference sequence). The CDR3 extends over 16 amino acids. The V gene end was trimmed by 2 bases and the J gene end by 6 bases; junction bases not matched to a gene: 8. CDR3: CASSYPMAGGTNEQFF. CDR3 in DNA: TGTGCCAGCAGTTACCCTATGGCGGGAGGGACCAATGAGCAGTTCTTC.

This clonotype was found many times. The chain links TRBV11-2 to TRBJ2-7; D is perhaps TRBD1 (6 bases). CDR1 and CDR2 (germline): SGHAT, FQNNGV. The CDR3 sequence is 12 residues long. V dropped 1 base and J dropped 6 bases, with 7 bases sitting between them. The CDR3 is CASSLVGGEQYF. DNA for the CDR3: TGTGCCAGCAGCTTAGTAGGGGGCGAGCAGTACTTC.

This clonotype has ten or more counts. CDR3 in amino acids: CASRGLAGVRDTQYF. In nucleotides, the CDR3 is TGTGCCAGCAGGGGTCTAGCGGGGGTTCGGGATACGCAGTATTTT. The chain carries TRBV7-9 and TRBJ2-3; TRBD2 matches 10 bases. The CDR3 covers 15 residues. CDR1 is SEHNR, CDR2 FQNEAQ, per germline (reference sequence). Losses at the gene ends were 6 bases for V and 6 bases for J; bases not matched to a gene: 9. The variable domain in full, with the rest retrieved from reference TRBV7-9 and TRBJ2-3, is DTGVSQNPRHKITKRGQNVTFRCDPISEHNRLYWYRQTLGQGPEFLTYFQNEAQLEKSRLLSDRFSAERPKGSFSTLEIQRTEQGDSAMYLCASRGLAGVRDTQYFGPGTRLTVL.

This clonotype was detected ten times or more. V is TRBV20-1 and J is TRBJ2-3, with 7 bases lining up with TRBD2. Germline CDR1 is DFQATT and CDR2 is SNEGSKA (reference sequence). The CDR3 totals 15 residues. V lost 2 bases and J lost 1; bases outside the gene matches: 6. The CDR3 sequence is CSARSGAGRTDTQYF. The CDR3 coding sequence is TGCAGTGCTAGATCAGGAGCGGGACGCACAGATACGCAGTATTTT.

At least ten counts were recorded for this clonotype. This rearrangement joins TRBV6-1 to TRBJ2-7; D is unresolved. Germline CDR1 and CDR2: MNHNS and SASEGT. The CDR3 has 14 residues. With 5 bases removed from V and 6 bases from J, the gap between germline ends came to 17 bases. CDR3 region: CASSLAGPTFEQYF. For the CDR3, the DNA is TGTGCCAGCAGTTTAGCCGGGCCCACTTTCGAGCAGTACTTC.

This clonotype has at least ten counts. The chain recombines TRBV7-3 with TRBJ1-3, with D possibly matching TRBD1 (5 bases). Germline V gene data show CDR1 as SGHTA and CDR2 as FQGTGA. V lost 3 bases to trimming and J lost 0 bases, with 6 bases between them. There are 14 residues in the CDR3. Here the CDR3 reads CASSFDSSGNTIYF. The CDR3 DNA reads TGTGCCAGCAGCTTTGACAGCTCTGGAAACACCATATATTTT.

This clonotype was counted at least ten times. The genes are TRBV28 and TRBJ1-6; 7 nucleotides align to TRBD1. In germline, CDR1 is MDHEN, CDR2 SYDVKM. CDR3 size: 15 residues. V shed 5 bases and J 13 bases; nucleotides not matched to a gene: 14. CDR3 nucleotide sequence: TGTGCCAGCAGTGGGCGGACAGGCGGATATACGCCCCTCCACTTT. Translated: CASSGRTGGYTPLHF.

This clonotype came up many times. V gene TRBV7-2 combines with J gene TRBJ2-5; 9 nucleotides line up with TRBD1. The length of the CDR3 is 14 residues. With 5 bases clipped from V and 4 bases from J, the junction kept 5 bases outside the gene matches. Germline assignment: CDR1 SGHTA and CDR2 FQGNSA. The CDR3 sequence is CASSLGTGRETQYF. The CDR3, as DNA: TGTGCCAGCAGCCTCGGGACAGGGAGAGAGACCCAGTACTTC.

This clonotype was observed many times. V is TRBV28 and J is TRBJ2-3; 9 bases line up with TRBD1. CDR3 length equals 16 residues. Germline loops: CDR1 MDHEN, CDR2 SYDVKM. V was pared by 5 bases and J by 2 bases, with 8 bases of the junction left unmatched. The CDR3 reads CASSTPGQGITDTQYF. The CDR3 nucleotides are TGTGCCAGCAGTACGCCGGGACAGGGCATCACAGATACGCAGTATTTT.

The rearrangement joins TRBV24-1 to TRBJ2-5; TRBD2 aligns across 7 bases. CDR1 is KGHDR and CDR2 is SFDVKD in the germline V gene. V shed 4 bases, J shed 5 bases, and the junction held 21 bases outside the gene matches. The CDR3 covers 19 residues. DNA of the CDR3: TGTGCCACCAGTGACCCCCGGCGGAGGGAGGGCCCGAGTGGGGAGACCCAGTACTTC. Translating it yields CATSDPRRREGPSGETQYF.

This clonotype was found many times. The J gene is TRBJ1-2, the V gene TRBV10-3; 10 bases align to TRBD1. V was pared by 6 bases and J by 7 bases, with 5 bases of the junction left unmatched. Germline-derived CDR1 and CDR2 are ENHRY and SYGVKD. This CDR3 contains 13 residues. For the CDR3, the DNA is TGTGCCATCAGACCGGGACAGGGGAGTGGCTACACCTTC. Its translation is CAIRPGQGSGYTF.

Worth noting for this clonotype: This may come from a read error, since a much larger clone is one base off. This chain links TRBV30 with TRBJ2-5; tentatively, D is TRBD2 (6 bases). TRBJ2-1 explains the end of the DNA better; the J call may be wrong. Germline-derived CDR1 and CDR2 are GTSNPN and SVGIG (reference sequence). The CDR3 loop spans 12 amino acids. The DNA for the CDR3 is TGTGCTTTGGAGGGGCCCCAAGAGACCCAGTTCTTC. It is translated as CALEGPQETQFF.

V usage is TRBV5-4 and J usage is TRBJ2-3; TRBD2 aligns across 15 bases. Looked up from germline, CDR1 is SGHNT and CDR2 is YYREEE (reference sequence). V gave up 1 base and J gave up 8 bases; unmatched junction bases: 11. This CDR3 region has 18 residues. CDR3 in amino acids: CASSLRGSWTSGGATQYF. Here the CDR3 DNA reads TGTGCCAGCAGCTTGAGGGGGAGTTGGACTAGCGGGGGGGCTACGCAGTATTTT.

V and J are TRBV27 and TRBJ2-1, with 13 bases lining up with TRBD2. The CDR3 length is 18 residues. V trimming: 1 base; J trimming: 8 bases; junction bases outside the gene matches: 11. Germline assignment: CDR1 MNHEY and CDR2 SMNVEV (reference sequence). The CDR3 DNA reads TGTGCCAGCAGTTTATATACTAGCGGGGGGGCCGGCATCTATGAGCAGTTCTTC. Protein sequence: CASSLYTSGGAGIYEQFF.

This clonotype was seen at least ten times. The chain has TRBV20-1 and TRBJ2-5; either TRBD1 or TRBD2 may supply D (5 bases each). V shed 6 bases and J shed 5 bases, with 16 bases lying between them. Germline values: CDR1 DFQATT, CDR2 SNEGSKA (reference sequence). The CDR3 runs 13 residues. DNA for the CDR3: TGCAGTGCACCATGGTGGGGCGGGGAGACCCAGTACTTC. Its translation is CSAPWWGGETQYF.

The table lists this clonotype with a few counts. The chain recombines TRBV20-1 with TRBJ1-1, with 11 positions matching TRBD1. V dropped 4 bases and J dropped 5; count of bases not matched to a gene: 6. Germline V gene data show CDR1 as DFQATT and CDR2 as SNEGSKA (reference sequence). The CDR3 is made up of 14 amino acids. The CDR3 spells CSANSDRGRTEAFF. CDR3 in DNA: TGCAGTGCTAACTCGGACAGGGGGCGTACTGAAGCTTTCTTT.

This clonotype was counted ten times or more. This rearrangement joins TRBV12-5 to TRBJ1-5; no firm D call. From germline, CDR1 is LGHNT and CDR2 FRNRAP. This CDR3 region has 12 residues. Trimming pared 9 bases from V and 7 bases from J, leaving 13 bases between. The CDR3 sequence is CASGVGEQPQHF. DNA for the CDR3: TGTGCTAGCGGAGTAGGTGAGCAGCCCCAGCATTTT.

This clonotype was counted at least ten times. The V gene is TRBV6-6, the J gene TRBJ1-6, with 7 bases lining up with TRBD1. The CDR3 extends over 15 amino acids. Trimming at V came to 0 bases and at J to 8 bases, leaving 4 bases not matched to a gene. CDR1 is MNHNY and CDR2 is SVGAGI in the germline V gene (reference sequence). In DNA, the CDR3 is TGTGCCAGCAGTTACTCCTGGGACAGTTATTCACCCCTCCACTTT. Translation: CASSYSWDSYSPLHF.